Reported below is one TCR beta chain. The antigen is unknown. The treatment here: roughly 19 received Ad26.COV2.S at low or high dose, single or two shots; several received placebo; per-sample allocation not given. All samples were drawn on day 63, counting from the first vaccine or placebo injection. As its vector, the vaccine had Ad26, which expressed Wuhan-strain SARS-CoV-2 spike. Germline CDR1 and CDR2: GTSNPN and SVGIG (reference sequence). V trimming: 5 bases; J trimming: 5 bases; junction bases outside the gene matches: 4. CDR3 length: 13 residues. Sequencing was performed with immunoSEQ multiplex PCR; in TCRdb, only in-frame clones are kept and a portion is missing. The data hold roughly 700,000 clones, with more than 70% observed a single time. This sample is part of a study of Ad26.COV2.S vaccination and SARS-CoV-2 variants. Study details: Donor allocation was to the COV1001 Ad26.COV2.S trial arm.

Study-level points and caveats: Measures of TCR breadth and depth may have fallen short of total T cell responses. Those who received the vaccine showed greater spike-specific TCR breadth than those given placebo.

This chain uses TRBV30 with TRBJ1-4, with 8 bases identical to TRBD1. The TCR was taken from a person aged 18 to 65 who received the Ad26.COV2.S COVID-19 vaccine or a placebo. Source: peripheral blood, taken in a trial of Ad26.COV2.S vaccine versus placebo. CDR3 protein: CAWGDRYNEKLFF. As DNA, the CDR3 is TGTGCCTGGGGGGACAGGTACAATGAAAAACTGTTTTTT.